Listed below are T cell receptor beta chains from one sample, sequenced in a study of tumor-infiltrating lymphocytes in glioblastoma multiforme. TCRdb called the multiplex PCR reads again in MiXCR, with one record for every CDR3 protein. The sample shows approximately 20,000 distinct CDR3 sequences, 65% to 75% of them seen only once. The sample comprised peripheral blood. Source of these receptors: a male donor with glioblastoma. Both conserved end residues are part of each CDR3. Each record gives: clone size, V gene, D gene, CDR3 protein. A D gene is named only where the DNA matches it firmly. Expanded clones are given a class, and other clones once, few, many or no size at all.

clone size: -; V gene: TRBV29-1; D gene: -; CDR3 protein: CSEGDTDGGQPQHF
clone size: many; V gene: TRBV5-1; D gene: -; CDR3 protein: CASTETGGGAEAFF
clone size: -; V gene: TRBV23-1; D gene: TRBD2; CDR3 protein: CASSQSGAALALTSGELFF
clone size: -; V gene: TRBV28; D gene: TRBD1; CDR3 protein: CASNLSQGPGQPQHF
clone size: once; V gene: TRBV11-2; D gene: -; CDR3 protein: CGSSLRQTTGELFF
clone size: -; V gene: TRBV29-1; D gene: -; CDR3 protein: CSVGSDYSNGQFF
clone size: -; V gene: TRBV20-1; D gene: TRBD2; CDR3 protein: CSASRLAGGPPDTQYF
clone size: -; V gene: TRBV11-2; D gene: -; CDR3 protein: CASSLGTDGGNEQFF
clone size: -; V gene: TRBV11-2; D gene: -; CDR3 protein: CASSPHVTQEQYF
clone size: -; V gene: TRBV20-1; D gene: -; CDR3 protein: CSAMENSYKQYF
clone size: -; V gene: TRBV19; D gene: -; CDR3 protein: CATSPQSGRGEKLFF
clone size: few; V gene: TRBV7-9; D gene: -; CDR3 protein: CASSFEGRGLNEQLF
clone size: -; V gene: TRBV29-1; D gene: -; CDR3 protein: CSGMTGFTEAFF